This entry is about one TCR beta chain. This entry comes from a study of blood T cell repertoires in COVID-19. At the level of the study: Italy, Spain and the United States were the sources of the convalescent and acute COVID-19 samples. PBMCs, B-cell-depleted T cells, or T cells provided the cDNA or gDNA that made up the material.

Germline V gene lookup returns CDR1 SNHLY and CDR2 FYNNEI. This CDR3 contains 13 residues. The V end was cut by 7 bases, the J end by 0 bases, with 7 bases between. Each participant's cohort was designated according to participant-reported clinical history. The data were produced by immunoSEQ multiplex PCR, yet TCRdb's version contains in-frame clones alone and is incomplete. The table has some 200,000 clones, roughly 82% seen once. This sequence was found in a middle-aged man who had recovered from COVID-19. The sequenced sample was PBMCs or T cells enriched from blood (not recorded which). This chain links TRBV2 with TRBJ2-1; D possibly corresponds to TRBD2 (5 bases). CDR3 DNA sequence: TGTGCCAGCAAACGGGACTCCTACAATGAGCAGTTCTTC. It specifies CASKRDSYNEQFF.